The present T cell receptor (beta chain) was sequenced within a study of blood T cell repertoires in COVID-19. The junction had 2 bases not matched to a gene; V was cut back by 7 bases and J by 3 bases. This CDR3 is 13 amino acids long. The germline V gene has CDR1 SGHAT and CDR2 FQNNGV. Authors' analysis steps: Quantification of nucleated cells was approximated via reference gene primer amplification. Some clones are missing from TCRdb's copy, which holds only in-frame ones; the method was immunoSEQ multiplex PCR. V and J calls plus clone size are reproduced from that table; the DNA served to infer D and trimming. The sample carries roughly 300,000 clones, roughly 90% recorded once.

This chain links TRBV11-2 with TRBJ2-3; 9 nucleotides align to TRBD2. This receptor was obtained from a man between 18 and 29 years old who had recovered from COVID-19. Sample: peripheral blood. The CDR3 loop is CASTAGGTDTQYF. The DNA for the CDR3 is TGTGCCAGCACCGCGGGGGGGACAGATACGCAGTATTTT.